Here is one T cell receptor (beta chain) with its context. The V gene's germline CDR1 is SGHTA and CDR2 FQGNSA. After removal of 1 base from V and 7 bases from J, the junction contained 6 bases not matched to a gene. The CDR3 contains 17 residues. This table comes from immunoSEQ multiplex PCR, and its TCRdb copy is limited to in-frame clones, with some not included. This table has roughly 61,000 clones, 80% to 90% appearing once. This specimen comes from a study of T cells in localized non-small cell lung cancer. This chain connects TRBV7-2 to TRBJ2-1; 14 bases line up with TRBD2. The clonotype was recovered from a man aged 40 to 75 with stage II lung adenocarcinoma. Sample: PBMCs, taken before any cancer treatment. The CDR3 spells CASSLGGLAGGGNEQFF. The CDR3 coding sequence is TGTGCCAGCAGCTTAGGTGGACTAGCGGGAGGAGGGAATGAGCAGTTCTTC.